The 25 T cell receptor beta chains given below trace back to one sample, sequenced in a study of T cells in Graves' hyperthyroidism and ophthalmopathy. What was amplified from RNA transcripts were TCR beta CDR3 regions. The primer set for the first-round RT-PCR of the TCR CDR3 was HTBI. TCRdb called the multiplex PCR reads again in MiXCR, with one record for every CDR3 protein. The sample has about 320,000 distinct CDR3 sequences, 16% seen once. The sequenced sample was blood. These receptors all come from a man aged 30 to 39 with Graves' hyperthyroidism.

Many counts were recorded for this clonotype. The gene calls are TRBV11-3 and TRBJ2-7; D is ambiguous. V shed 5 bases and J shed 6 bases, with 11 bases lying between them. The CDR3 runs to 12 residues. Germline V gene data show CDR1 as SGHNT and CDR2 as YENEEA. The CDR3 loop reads CASSEDGSEQYF. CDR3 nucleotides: TGTGCCAGCAGCGAAGACGGCAGCGAGCAGTACTTC.

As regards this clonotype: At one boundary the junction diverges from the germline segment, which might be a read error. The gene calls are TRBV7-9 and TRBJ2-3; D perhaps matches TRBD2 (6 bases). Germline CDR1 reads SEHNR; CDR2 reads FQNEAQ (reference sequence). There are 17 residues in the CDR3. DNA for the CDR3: TGTGCCAGCAGCTTAGGTGTACGGGAGCTGAGCACAAATACGCAGTATTTT. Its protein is CASSLGVRELSTNTQYF. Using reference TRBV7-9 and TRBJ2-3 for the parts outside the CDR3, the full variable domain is DTGVSQNPRHKITKRGQNVTFRCDPISEHNRLYWYRQTLGQGPEFLTYFQNEAQLEKSRLLSDRFSAERPKGSFSTLEIQRTEQGDSAMYLCASSLGVRELSTNTQYFGPGTRLTVL.

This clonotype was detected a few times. The CDR3 reads CASSQEGGRTSGRATDTQYF. The CDR3 nucleotides read TGCGCCAGCAGCCAAGAGGGGGGCCGCACTAGCGGGAGGGCAACAGATACGCAGTATTTT. This chain connects TRBV4-1 to TRBJ2-3; 13 bases align to TRBD2. This CDR3 is built from 20 residues. Germline V gene lookup returns CDR1 MGHRA and CDR2 YSYEKL. The trim removed 0 bases at V and 3 bases at J, leaving 12 bases unmatched.

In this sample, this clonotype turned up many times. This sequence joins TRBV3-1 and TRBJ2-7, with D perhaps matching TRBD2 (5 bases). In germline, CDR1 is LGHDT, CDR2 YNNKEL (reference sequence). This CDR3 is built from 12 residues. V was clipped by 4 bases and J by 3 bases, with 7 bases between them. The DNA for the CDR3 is TGTGCCAGCAGCCGTGAGGGCTACGAGCAGTACTTC. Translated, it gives CASSREGYEQYF.

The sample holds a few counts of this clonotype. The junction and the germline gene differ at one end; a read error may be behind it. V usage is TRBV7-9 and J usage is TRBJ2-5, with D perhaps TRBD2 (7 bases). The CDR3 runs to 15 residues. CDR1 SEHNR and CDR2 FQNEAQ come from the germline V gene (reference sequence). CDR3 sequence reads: CASRLEAGAQETQYF. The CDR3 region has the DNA TGTGCCAGCAGGTTAGAGGCGGGGGCACAAGAGACCCAGTACTTC.

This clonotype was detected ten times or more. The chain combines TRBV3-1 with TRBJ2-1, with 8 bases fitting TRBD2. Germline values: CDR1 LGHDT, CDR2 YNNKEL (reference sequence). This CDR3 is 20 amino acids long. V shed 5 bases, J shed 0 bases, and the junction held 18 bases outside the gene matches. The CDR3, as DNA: TGTGCCAGCAGCGCACTTCCGGAGGTAGCGGGAAGGCGCTCCTACAATGAGCAGTTCTTC. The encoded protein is CASSALPEVAGRRSYNEQFF.

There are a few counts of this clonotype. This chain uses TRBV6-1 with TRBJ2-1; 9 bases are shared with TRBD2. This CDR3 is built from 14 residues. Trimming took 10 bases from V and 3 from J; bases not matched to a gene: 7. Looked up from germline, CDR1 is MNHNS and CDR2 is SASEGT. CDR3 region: CATGGREGYNEQFF. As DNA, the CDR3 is TGTGCCACCGGCGGGCGGGAGGGCTACAATGAGCAGTTCTTC.

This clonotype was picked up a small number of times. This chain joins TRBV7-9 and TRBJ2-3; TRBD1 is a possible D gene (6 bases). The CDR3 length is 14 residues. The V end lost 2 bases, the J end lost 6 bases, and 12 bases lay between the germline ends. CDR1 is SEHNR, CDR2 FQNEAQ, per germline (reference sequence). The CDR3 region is CASSLRGRGDTQYF. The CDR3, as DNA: TGTGCCAGCAGCTTAAGGGGCAGGGGCGATACGCAGTATTTT. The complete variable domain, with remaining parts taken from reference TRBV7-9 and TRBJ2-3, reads DTGVSQNPRHKITKRGQNVTFRCDPISEHNRLYWYRQTLGQGPEFLTYFQNEAQLEKSRLLSDRFSAERPKGSFSTLEIQRTEQGDSAMYLCASSLRGRGDTQYFGPGTRLTVL.

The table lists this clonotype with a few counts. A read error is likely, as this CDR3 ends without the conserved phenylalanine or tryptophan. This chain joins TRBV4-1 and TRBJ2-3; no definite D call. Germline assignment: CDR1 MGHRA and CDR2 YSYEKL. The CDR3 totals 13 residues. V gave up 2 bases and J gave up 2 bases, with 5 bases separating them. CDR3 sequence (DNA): TGCGCCAGCAGCCAACCACCCACAGATACGCAGTATATT. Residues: CASSQPPTDTQYI.

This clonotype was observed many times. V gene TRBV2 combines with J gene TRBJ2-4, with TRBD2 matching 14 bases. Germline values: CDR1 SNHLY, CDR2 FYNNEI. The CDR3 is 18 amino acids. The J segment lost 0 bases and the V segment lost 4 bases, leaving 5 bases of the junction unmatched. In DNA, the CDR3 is TGTGCCAGCAGTGGACTAGCGGGAGGGCTGTTAGCCAAAAACATTCAGTACTTC. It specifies CASSGLAGGLLAKNIQYF.

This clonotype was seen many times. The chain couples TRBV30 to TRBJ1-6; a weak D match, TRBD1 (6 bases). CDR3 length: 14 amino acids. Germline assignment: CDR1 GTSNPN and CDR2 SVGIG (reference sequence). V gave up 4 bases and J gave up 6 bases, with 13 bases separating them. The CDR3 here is CAWTSGTPNSPLHF. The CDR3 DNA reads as TGTGCCTGGACCTCCGGGACACCTAATTCACCCCTCCACTTT.

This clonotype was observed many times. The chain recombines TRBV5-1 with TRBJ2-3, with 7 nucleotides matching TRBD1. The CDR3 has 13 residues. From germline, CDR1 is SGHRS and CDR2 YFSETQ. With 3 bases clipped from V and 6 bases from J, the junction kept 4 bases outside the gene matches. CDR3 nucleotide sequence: TGCGCCAGCAGCTCGGAACAGGGGGATACGCAGTATTTT. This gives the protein CASSSEQGDTQYF.

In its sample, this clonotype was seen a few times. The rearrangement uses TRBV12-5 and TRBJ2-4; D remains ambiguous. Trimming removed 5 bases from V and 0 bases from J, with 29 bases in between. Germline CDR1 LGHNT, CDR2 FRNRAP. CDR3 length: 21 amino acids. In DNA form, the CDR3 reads TGTGCTAGTGGTCCAACAAATTATACCCGGGCCCCCCGACTAGCCAAAAACATTCAGTACTTC. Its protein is CASGPTNYTRAPRLAKNIQYF.

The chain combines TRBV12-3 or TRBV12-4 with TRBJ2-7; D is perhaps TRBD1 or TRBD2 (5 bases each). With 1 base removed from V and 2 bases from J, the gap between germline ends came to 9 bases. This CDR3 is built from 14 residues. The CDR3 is CASSLGGAAYEQYF. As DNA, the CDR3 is TGTGCCAGCAGTTTAGGAGGGGCCGCCTACGAGCAGTACTTC.

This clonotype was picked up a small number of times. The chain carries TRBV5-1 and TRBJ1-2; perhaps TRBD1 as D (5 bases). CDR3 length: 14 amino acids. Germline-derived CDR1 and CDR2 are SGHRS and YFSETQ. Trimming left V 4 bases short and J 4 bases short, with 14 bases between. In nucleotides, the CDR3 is TGCGCCAGCAGCACATCCGGGACGGCCTATGGCTACACCTTC. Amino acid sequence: CASSTSGTAYGYTF.

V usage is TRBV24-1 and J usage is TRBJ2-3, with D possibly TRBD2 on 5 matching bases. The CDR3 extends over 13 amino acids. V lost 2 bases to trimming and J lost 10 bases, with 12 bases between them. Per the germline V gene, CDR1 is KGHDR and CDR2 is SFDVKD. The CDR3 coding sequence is TGTGCCACCAGTGATTCGCGACTACCAGCGCAGTATTTT. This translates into CATSDSRLPAQYF.

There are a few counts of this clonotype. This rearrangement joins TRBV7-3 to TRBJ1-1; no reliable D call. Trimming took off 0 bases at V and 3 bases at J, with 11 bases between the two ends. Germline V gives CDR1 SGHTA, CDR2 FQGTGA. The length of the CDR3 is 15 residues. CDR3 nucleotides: TGTGCCAGCAGCTTAACGGGCGGGGTGCACACTGAAGCTTTCTTT. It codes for CASSLTGGVHTEAFF.

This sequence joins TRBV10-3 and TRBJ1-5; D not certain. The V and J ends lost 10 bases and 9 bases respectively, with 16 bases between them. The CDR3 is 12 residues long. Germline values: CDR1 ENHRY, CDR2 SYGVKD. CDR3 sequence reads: CATEDRPGPQHF. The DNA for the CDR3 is TGTGCCACCGAGGACCGTCCCGGGCCCCAGCATTTT.

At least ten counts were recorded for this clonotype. The CDR3 protein is CASSLNPGTGSYEQYF. The CDR3 bases are TGTGCCAGCAGTTTAAACCCTGGGACGGGTTCCTACGAGCAGTACTTC. The chain uses TRBV12-3 or TRBV12-4 and TRBJ2-7; D is perhaps TRBD1 or TRBD2 (5 bases each). V gave up 2 bases and J gave up 1 base, with 15 bases separating them. The CDR3 length is 16 residues.

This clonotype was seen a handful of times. CDR3 nucleotides: TGTGCCAGCAGTCCCCGGGACGGAAGCTCTGACACTGAAGCTTTCTTT. Protein sequence: CASSPRDGSSDTEAFF. This chain links TRBV27 with TRBJ1-1; tentative D call: TRBD1 (5 bases). Germline V CDR1 and CDR2: MNHEY, SMNVEV (reference sequence). The CDR3 extends over 16 amino acids. The V gene lost 5 bases and the J gene lost 3 bases, with 19 bases spanning the gap.

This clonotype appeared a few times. CDR3 amino acids: CASSSLLSSDTQYF. The CDR3 DNA reads TGTGCCAGCAGCTCCCTTCTAAGCTCGGATACGCAGTATTTT. V usage is TRBV11-2 and J usage is TRBJ2-3; no clear D. This CDR3 comprises 14 residues. Germline loops: CDR1 SGHAT, CDR2 FQNNGV. Trimming removed 4 bases at V and 6 bases at J, with 14 bases between.

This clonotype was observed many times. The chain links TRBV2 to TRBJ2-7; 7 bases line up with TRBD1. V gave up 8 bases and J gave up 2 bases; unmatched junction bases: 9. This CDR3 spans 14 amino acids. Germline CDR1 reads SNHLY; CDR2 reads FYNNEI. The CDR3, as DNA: TGTGCCAGCGGCGGCGACAGGGCCACCTACGAGCAGTACTTC. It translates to CASGGDRATYEQYF.

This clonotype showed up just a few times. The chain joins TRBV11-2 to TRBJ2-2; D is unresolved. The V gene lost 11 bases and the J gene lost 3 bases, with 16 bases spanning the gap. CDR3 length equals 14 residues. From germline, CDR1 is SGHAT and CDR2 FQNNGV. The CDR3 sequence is CAGSPLIDTGELFF. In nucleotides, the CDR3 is TGTGCCGGATCCCCTTTAATCGACACCGGGGAGCTGTTTTTT.

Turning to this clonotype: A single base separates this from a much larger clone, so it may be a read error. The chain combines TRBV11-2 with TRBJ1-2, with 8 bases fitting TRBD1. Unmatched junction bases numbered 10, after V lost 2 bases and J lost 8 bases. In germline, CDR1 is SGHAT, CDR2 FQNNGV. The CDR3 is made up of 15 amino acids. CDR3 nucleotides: TGTGCCAGCAGCTTAACAACCGGGACAGGACAAGGCTACACCTTC. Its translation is CASSLTTGTGQGYTF.

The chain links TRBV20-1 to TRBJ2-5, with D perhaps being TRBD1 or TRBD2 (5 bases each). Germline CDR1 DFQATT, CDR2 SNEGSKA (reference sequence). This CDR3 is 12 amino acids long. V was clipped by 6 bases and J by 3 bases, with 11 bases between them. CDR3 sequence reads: CSAGIGEETQYF. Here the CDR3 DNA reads TGCAGTGCCGGGATAGGGGAAGAGACCCAGTACTTC.